This TCR beta chain was sequenced during a study of cytomegalovirus exposure and HLA in healthy donors. Findings of the study overall: Researchers left out some V segments, among them TRBV6-2 and TRBV6-3, as indistinguishable.

V was shortened by 5 bases and J by 2 bases, with 6 bases between the two germline ends. The germline V gene has CDR1 MNHNS and CDR2 SASEGT. The CDR3 loop spans 13 amino acids. A note on this clone: Its specificity is unknown.

PCR was performed using 60 Vbeta and 13 Jbeta primers. Authors' data handling: As a later analysis found, there were 70 million to 80 million unique TCR beta chains, of which roughly 11 million were shared. The data were produced by immunoSEQ multiplex PCR, yet TCRdb's version contains in-frame clones alone and is incomplete. D and trimming were read from the DNA, whereas the V and J calls and clone size are those reported in that table. The sample has around 100,000 clones, and its top ten clones hold roughly 3%. The receptor comes from a woman between 25 and 40 years old in good health and CMV-seronegative. The V gene is TRBV6-1, the J gene TRBJ1-4; D is ambiguous. The material sequenced was PBMCs. The chain's CDR3 is CASSRGTNEKLFF. CDR3 DNA sequence: TGTGCCAGCAGTAGAGGGACTAATGAAAAACTGTTTTTT.